The T cell receptor beta chain under discussion was sequenced for a study of shared clonotypes between healthy human individuals. Clones were read by immunoSEQ multiplex PCR, and TCRdb kept only the in-frame ones, dropping some. There are 600,000 to 750,000 clones in the sample; 72% occur only once, and around 1.8% lies in the top ten. Broader study findings: Sampling was confined to blood; repertoires within tissues likely differ.

In its sample, this clone was seen a few times. Its antigen is unknown. The V gene end was trimmed by 3 bases and the J gene end by 4 bases; junction bases not matched to a gene: 2. The CDR3 has 15 amino acids. Germline-derived CDR1 and CDR2 are KGHSH and LQKENI. Sequences were obtained from memory CD4+ T cells sorted from blood. Subset described: CD45RA-negative fraction. This receptor was taken from a woman in her 30s in good health. The chain has TRBV18 and TRBJ2-2, with 10 bases identical to TRBD2. The CDR3 bases are TGTGCCAGCTCACCGGGACTAGCGTCCACCGGGGAGCTGTTTTTT. Its translation is CASSPGLASTGELFF.